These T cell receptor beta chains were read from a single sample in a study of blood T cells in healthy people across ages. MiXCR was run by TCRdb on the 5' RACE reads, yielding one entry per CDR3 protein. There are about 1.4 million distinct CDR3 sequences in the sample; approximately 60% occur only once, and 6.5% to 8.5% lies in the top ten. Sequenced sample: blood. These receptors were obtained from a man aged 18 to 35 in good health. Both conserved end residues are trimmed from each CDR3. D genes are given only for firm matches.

cdr3_aa: ASSLVWDRINHTYEQY; d_call: TRBD1; v_call: TRBV7-9; j_call: .
cdr3_aa: SARPTSLDTQY; d_call: .; v_call: TRBV20-1; j_call: TRBJ2-3
cdr3_aa: SVIVQGLYEQY; d_call: .; v_call: TRBV29-1; j_call: TRBJ2-7
cdr3_aa: ASSYQGAGGYT; d_call: .; v_call: TRBV6-5; j_call: TRBJ1-2
cdr3_aa: ASSLPGPYNEQF; d_call: .; v_call: TRBV12-3/TRBV12-4; j_call: TRBJ2-1
cdr3_aa: ASSVGGQAVF; d_call: TRBD1; v_call: TRBV9; j_call: TRBJ1-4
cdr3_aa: ATSTQANTGELF; d_call: .; v_call: TRBV24-1; j_call: TRBJ2-2
cdr3_aa: SVTRGHRPPYEQY; d_call: .; v_call: TRBV29-1; j_call: TRBJ2-7
cdr3_aa: SVRGLFKETQF; d_call: .; v_call: TRBV29-1; j_call: TRBJ2-1
cdr3_aa: SVAPLTDAYEQY; d_call: .; v_call: TRBV29-1; j_call: TRBJ2-7
cdr3_aa: SARDQGRPYEQY; d_call: .; v_call: TRBV20-1; j_call: TRBJ2-7
cdr3_aa: SASGSRYQETQY; d_call: .; v_call: TRBV20-1; j_call: TRBJ2-5
cdr3_aa: ASSGQLSNQPQH; d_call: .; v_call: TRBV12-3/TRBV12-4; j_call: TRBJ1-5
cdr3_aa: ASTPLSRINTGELF; d_call: .; v_call: TRBV7-9; j_call: TRBJ2-2
cdr3_aa: ASSPRARGLEQY; d_call: .; v_call: TRBV4-2; j_call: TRBJ2-5
cdr3_aa: SAPRLVINEPF; d_call: .; v_call: TRBV20-1; j_call: TRBJ2-1
cdr3_aa: AISDSGNYGYT; d_call: .; v_call: TRBV10-3; j_call: TRBJ1-2
cdr3_aa: SVETAGAETQY; d_call: .; v_call: TRBV29-1; j_call: TRBJ2-5
cdr3_aa: ASSQVLGEAEAF; d_call: .; v_call: TRBV4-1; j_call: TRBJ1-1
cdr3_aa: ASSLTQGAGHEQF; d_call: .; v_call: TRBV5-1; j_call: TRBJ2-1
cdr3_aa: SARGGASDYRPQH; d_call: .; v_call: TRBV20-1; j_call: TRBJ1-5
cdr3_aa: ASSSVRAKNIQY; d_call: .; v_call: TRBV7-2; j_call: TRBJ2-4
cdr3_aa: ASTEGTLSPFFGNTIY; d_call: .; v_call: TRBV12-3/TRBV12-4; j_call: TRBJ1-3
cdr3_aa: TSSFQSGGALDTQY; d_call: TRBD2; v_call: TRBV7-2; j_call: TRBJ2-3
cdr3_aa: ASSVAVSQSSYEQY; d_call: .; v_call: TRBV9; j_call: TRBJ2-7
cdr3_aa: ASSEDSGNQY; d_call: .; v_call: TRBV6-1; j_call: TRBJ2-4
cdr3_aa: ASSLGGAGPDTQY; d_call: TRBD2; v_call: TRBV6-2/TRBV6-3; j_call: TRBJ2-3
cdr3_aa: ASSQGTGLFHGYT; d_call: TRBD1; v_call: TRBV4-1; j_call: TRBJ1-2
cdr3_aa: ASSSIDRVGSYSSNYNEQF; d_call: TRBD1; v_call: TRBV5-1; j_call: TRBJ2-1
cdr3_aa: ASSDTSGRGNEQF; d_call: TRBD2; v_call: TRBV4-1; j_call: TRBJ2-1
cdr3_aa: SVLDSYEQY; d_call: .; v_call: TRBV29-1; j_call: TRBJ2-7
cdr3_aa: ASSQESGASTEAF; d_call: .; v_call: TRBV4-2; j_call: TRBJ1-1
cdr3_aa: ASSQDLAGGPAAGRQY; d_call: TRBD2; v_call: TRBV4-2; j_call: TRBJ2-3
cdr3_aa: SVVGDRVDEQY; d_call: TRBD1; v_call: TRBV29-1; j_call: TRBJ2-7
cdr3_aa: ASSSASGLGTQY; d_call: TRBD2; v_call: TRBV6-5; j_call: TRBJ2-5
cdr3_aa: ASSQWGAEYGYT; d_call: .; v_call: TRBV4-1; j_call: TRBJ1-2
cdr3_aa: ASSDRLDYGYT; d_call: .; v_call: TRBV7-9; j_call: TRBJ1-2